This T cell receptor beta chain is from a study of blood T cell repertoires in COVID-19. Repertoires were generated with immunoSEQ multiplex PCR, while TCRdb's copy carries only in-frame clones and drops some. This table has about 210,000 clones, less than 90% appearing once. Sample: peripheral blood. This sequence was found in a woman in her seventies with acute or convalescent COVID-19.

This chain's CDR3 is CASSPGDTQYF. In DNA form, the CDR3 reads TGTGCCAGCAGCCCAGGTGATACGCAGTATTTT. This chain joins TRBV11-3 and TRBJ2-3; D gene ambiguous. From germline, CDR1 is SGHNT and CDR2 YENEEA. The CDR3 covers 11 residues. V was trimmed by 5 bases and J by 6 bases, leaving 6 bases between them.